This TCR beta chain was recorded in a study of identifying expanded T cells in peripheral blood. Overall study findings and caveats: Clone count variance between roughly two-week samples rose with total template count. About 1.3 clones differed between technical replicates, versus about 17 and 20 over time.

The CDR3 is 14 amino acids. Germline V CDR1 and CDR2: LNHDA, SQIVND (reference sequence). V dropped 0 bases and J dropped 3 bases, with 9 bases sitting between them. The assay was immunoSEQ multiplex PCR, and TCRdb's table has in-frame clones only and misses some. The data show about 74,000 clones, 84% seen once. During the collection period, no donor immune events like infections were recorded. About this clone: Its antigen is unknown.

Sequencing input: blood. This receptor was taken from a person between 18 and 75 years old in good health. The V and J genes are TRBV19 and TRBJ2-7, with D tentatively TRBD1 (5 bases). CDR3 sequence: CASSIEGQHYEQYF. The DNA of the CDR3 is TGTGCCAGTAGTATAGAGGGGCAGCACTACGAGCAGTACTTC.